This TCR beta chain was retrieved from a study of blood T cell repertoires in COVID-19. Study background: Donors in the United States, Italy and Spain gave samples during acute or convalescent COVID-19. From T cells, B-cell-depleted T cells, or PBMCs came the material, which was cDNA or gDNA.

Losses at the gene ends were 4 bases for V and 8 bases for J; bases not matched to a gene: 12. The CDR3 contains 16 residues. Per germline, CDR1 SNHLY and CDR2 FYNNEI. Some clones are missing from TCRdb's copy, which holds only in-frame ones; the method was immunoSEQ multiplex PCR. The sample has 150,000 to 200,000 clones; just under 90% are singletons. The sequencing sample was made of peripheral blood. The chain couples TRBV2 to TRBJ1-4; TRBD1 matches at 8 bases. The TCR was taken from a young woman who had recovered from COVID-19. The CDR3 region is CASSVISLTGEEKLFF. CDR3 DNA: TGTGCCAGCAGTGTCATCTCTTTGACAGGGGAAGAAAAACTGTTTTTT.